This TCR beta chain was obtained from a study of T cells in localized non-small cell lung cancer. General observations from the study: A median of around 60 clones ranked among the top 100 in tumor appeared in adjacent lung. Sequencing covered just one tumor region, so heterogeneity cannot be ruled out. Tumor showed lower T cell clonality than uninvolved adjacent lung, where it was highest.

Measured with immunoSEQ multiplex PCR; TCRdb has only the in-frame clones, and not every one. The table includes tens of thousands of clones, 85% to 95% detected once. Germline V gene lookup returns CDR1 MDHEN and CDR2 SYDVKM. Germline trimming cut 5 bases from V and 6 bases from J; bases unmatched to any gene: 12. There are 15 residues in the CDR3. A note on this clone: Antigen: not known.

The sequencing used peripheral blood, collected before any cancer treatment. The chain recombines TRBV28 with TRBJ2-7; 8 positions match TRBD1. This sequence originates from a woman aged 35-75 years with stage I lung adenocarcinoma. The CDR3 loop reads CASSGDRGTTSEQYF. The CDR3 region has the DNA TGTGCCAGCAGTGGAGACAGGGGCACTACCTCCGAGCAGTACTTC.